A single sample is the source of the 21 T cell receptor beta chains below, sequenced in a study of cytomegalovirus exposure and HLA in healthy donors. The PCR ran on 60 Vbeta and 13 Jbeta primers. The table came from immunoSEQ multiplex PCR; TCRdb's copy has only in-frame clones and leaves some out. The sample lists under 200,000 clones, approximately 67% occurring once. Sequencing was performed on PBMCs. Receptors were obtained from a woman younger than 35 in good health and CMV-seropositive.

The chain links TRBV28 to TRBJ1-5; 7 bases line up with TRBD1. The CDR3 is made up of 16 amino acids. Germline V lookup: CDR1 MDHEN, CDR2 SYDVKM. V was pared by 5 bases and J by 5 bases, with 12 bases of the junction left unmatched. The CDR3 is CASSPLTGKGYQPQHF. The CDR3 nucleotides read TGTGCCAGCAGTCCGTTGACAGGGAAAGGCTATCAGCCCCAGCATTTT.

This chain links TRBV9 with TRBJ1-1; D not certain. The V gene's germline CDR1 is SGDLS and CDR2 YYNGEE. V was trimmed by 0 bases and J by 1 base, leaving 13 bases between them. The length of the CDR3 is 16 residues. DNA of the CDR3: TGTGCCAGCAGCGTAGATTCAGGATCAAGGAACACTGAAGCTTTCTTT. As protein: CASSVDSGSRNTEAFF.

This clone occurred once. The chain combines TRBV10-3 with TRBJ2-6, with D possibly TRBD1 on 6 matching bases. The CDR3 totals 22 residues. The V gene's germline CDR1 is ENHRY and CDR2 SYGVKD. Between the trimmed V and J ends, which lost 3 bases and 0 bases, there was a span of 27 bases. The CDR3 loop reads CAISESWGRENRVSSGANVLTF. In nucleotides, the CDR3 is TGTGCCATCAGTGAATCCTGGGGTCGAGAAAACAGGGTTAGCTCTGGGGCCAACGTCCTGACTTTC.

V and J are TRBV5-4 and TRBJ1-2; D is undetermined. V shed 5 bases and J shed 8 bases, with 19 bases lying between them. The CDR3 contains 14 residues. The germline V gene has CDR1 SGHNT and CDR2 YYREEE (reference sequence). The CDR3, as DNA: TGTGCCAGCAGGACCGAGAAAAACATGCGGGGCTACACCTTC. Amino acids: CASRTEKNMRGYTF. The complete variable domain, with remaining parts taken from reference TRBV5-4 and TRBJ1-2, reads ETGVTQSPTHLIKTRGQQVTLRCSSQSGHNTVSWYQQALGQGPQFIFQYYREEENGRGNFPPRFSGLQFPNYSSELNVNALELDDSALYLCASRTEKNMRGYTFGSGTRLTVV.

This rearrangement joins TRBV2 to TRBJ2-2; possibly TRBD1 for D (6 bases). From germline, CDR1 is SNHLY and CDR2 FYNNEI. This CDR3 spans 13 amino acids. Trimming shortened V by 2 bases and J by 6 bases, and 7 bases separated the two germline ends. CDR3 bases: TGTGCCAGCAGTGAAAGGACAGCCGGGGAGCTGTTTTTT. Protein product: CASSERTAGELFF.

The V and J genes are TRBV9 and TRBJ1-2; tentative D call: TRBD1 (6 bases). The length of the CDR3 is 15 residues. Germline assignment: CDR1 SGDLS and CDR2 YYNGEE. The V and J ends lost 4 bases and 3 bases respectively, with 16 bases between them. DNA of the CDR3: TGTGCCAGCAGCCCCCCGACAGGAGACCACTATGGCTACACCTTC. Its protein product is CASSPPTGDHYGYTF. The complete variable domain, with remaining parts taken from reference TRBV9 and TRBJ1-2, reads DSGVTQTPKHLITATGQRVTLRCSPRSGDLSVYWYQQSLDQGLQFLIQYYNGEERAKGNILERFSAQQFPDLHSELNLSSLELGDSALYFCASSPPTGDHYGYTFGSGTRLTVV.

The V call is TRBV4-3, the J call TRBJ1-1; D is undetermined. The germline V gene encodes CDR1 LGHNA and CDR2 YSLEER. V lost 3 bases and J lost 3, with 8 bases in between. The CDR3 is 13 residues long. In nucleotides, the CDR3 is TGCGCCAGCAGCCATGAGGTAGACACTGAAGCTTTCTTT. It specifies CASSHEVDTEAFF.

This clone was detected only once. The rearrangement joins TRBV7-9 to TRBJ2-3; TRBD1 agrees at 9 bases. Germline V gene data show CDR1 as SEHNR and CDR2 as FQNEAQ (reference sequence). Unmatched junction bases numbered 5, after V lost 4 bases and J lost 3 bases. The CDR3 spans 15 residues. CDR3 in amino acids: CASSWRQGETDTQYF. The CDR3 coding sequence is TGTGCCAGCAGCTGGCGACAGGGGGAGACAGATACGCAGTATTTT.

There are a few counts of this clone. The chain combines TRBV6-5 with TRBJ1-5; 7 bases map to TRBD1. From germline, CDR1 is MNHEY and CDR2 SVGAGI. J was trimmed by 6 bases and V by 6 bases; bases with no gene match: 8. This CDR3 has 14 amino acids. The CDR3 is CASSSTGAGQPQHF. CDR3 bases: TGTGCCAGCAGCTCAACAGGGGCGGGTCAGCCCCAGCATTTT.

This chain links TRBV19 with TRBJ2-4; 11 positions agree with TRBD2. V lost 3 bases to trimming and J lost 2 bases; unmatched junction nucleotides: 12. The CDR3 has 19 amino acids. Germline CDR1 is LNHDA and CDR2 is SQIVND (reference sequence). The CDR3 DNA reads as TGTGCCAGTAGTATTGGGACTAGCGGCGGCGGGGGAACCAAAAACATTCAGTACTTC. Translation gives CASSIGTSGGGGTKNIQYF.

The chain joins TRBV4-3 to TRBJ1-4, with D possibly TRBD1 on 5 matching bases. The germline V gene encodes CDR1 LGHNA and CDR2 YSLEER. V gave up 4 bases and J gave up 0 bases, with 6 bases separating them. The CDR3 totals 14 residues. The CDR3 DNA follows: TGCGCCAGCAGCCGACAGACAACTAATGAAAAACTGTTTTTT. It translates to CASSRQTTNEKLFF.

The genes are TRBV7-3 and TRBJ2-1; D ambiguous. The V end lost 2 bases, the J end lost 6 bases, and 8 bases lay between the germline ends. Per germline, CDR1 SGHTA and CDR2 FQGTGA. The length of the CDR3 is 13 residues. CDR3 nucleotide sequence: TGTGCCAGCAGCTTACGCCTATCCAATGAGCAGTTCTTC. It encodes CASSLRLSNEQFF. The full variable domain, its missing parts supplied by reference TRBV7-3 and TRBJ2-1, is GAGVSQTPSNKVTEKGKYVELRCDPISGHTALYWYRQSLGQGPEFLIYFQGTGAADDSGLPNDRFFAVRPEGSVSTLKIQRTERGDSAVYLCASSLRLSNEQFFGPGTRLTVL.

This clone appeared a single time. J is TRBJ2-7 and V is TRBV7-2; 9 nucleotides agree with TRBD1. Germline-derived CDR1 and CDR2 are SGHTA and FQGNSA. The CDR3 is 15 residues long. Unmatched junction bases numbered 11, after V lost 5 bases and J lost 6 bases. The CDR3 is CASSPWGTGLSEQYF. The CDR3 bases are TGTGCCAGCAGCCCCTGGGGGACAGGGCTCTCCGAGCAGTACTTC. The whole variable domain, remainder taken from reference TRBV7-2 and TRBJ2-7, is GAGVSQSPSNKVTEKGKDVELRCDPISGHTALYWYRQSLGQGLEFLIYFQGNSAPDKSGLPSDRFSAERTGGSVSTLTIQRTQQEDSAVYLCASSPWGTGLSEQYFGPGTRLTVT.

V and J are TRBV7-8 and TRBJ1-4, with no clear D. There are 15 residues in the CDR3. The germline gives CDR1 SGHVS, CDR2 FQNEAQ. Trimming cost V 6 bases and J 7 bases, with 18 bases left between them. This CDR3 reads CASRRAIGLSEKLFF. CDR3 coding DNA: TGTGCCAGCAGGAGGGCGATTGGGTTGAGTGAAAAACTGTTTTTT.

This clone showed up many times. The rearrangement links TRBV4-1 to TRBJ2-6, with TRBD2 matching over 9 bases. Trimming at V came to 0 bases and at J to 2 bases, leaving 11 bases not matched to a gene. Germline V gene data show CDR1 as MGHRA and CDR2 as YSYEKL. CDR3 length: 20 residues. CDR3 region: CASSQDAAGGPLPGANVLTF. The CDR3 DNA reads TGCGCCAGCAGCCAAGATGCGGCGGGAGGGCCTCTTCCTGGGGCCAACGTCCTGACTTTC.

CDR3 region: CASRLDLDGLRETQYF. CDR3 coding DNA: TGTGCAAGTCGCTTAGATCTAGACGGACTCAGGGAGACCCAGTACTTC. The rearrangement joins TRBV12-2 to TRBJ2-5; the tabulated D call, TRBD2, remains unverified against the DNA. TRBV12-2 is flagged as a pseudogene. This CDR3 comprises 16 residues.

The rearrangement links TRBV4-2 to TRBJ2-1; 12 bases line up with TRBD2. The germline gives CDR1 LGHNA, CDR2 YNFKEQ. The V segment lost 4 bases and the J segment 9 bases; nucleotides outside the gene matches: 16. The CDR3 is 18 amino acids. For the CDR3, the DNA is TGTGCCAGCAGCCGTGATTCGGGACTAGCGGGTCCTGCGCCTGAGCAGTTCTTC. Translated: CASSRDSGLAGPAPEQFF.

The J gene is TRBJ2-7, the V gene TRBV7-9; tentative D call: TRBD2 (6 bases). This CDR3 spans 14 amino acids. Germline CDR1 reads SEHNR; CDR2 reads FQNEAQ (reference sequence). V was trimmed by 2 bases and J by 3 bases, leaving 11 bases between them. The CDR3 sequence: CASSLLTSRYEQYF. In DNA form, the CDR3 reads TGTGCCAGCAGCTTACTCACTAGCCGCTACGAGCAGTACTTC.

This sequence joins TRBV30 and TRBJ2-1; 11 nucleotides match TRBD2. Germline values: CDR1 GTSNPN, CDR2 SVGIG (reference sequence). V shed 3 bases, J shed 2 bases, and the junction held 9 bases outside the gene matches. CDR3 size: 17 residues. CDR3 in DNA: TGTGCCTGGAGGGGGACTAGCGGTACCTCACCCTACAATGAGCAGTTCTTC. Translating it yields CAWRGTSGTSPYNEQFF.

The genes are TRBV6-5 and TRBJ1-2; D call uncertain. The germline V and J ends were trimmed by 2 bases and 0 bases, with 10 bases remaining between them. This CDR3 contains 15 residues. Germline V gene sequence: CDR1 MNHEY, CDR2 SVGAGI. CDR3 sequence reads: CASSYHVQANYGYTF. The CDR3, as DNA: TGTGCCAGCAGTTACCACGTACAAGCTAACTATGGCTACACCTTC.

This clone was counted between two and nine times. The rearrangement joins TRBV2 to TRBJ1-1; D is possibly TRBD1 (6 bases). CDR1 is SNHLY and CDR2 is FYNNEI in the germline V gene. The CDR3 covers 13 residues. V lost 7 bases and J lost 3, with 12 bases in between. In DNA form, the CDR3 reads TGTGCCAGCACGGCAGAGGGGGACACTGAAGCTTTCTTT. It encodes CASTAEGDTEAFF.